This T cell receptor beta chain was recovered during a study of T cell changes during pregnancy in multiple sclerosis. Only in-frame clones appear in the TCRdb table, and some are missing; sequencing was by immunoSEQ multiplex PCR. The sample contains roughly 69,000 clones, 92% of which appear only once. The V segment lost 6 bases and the J segment 6 bases; nucleotides outside the gene matches: 8. CDR1 is ENHRY and CDR2 is SYGVKD in the germline V gene. The length of the CDR3 is 14 residues. The chain carries TRBV10-3 and TRBJ1-5; the match to TRBD1 covers 7 bases. The material sequenced was peripheral blood, taken after pregnancy. The TCR originated in a female donor with multiple sclerosis, enrolled in a pregnancy study. In DNA form, the CDR3 reads TGTGCCATCAGCTCGACCAGGGGGAGTCAGCCCCAGCATTTT. This codes for CAISSTRGSQPQHF.